The next 22 T cell receptor beta chains were all read from a single sample in a study of shared clonotypes between healthy human individuals. Clones were read by immunoSEQ multiplex PCR, and TCRdb kept only the in-frame ones, dropping some. The sample yields about 680,000 clones, 73% seen once. Material for sequencing was memory CD4+ T cells sorted from blood. Subset defined: CD45RA-negative fraction. The receptors were gathered from a woman aged 25-40 years in good health.

The V and J genes are TRBV19 and TRBJ1-1, with a possible D match to TRBD1 (5 bases). From germline, CDR1 is LNHDA and CDR2 SQIVND (reference sequence). The V and J ends lost 4 bases and 6 bases respectively, with 9 bases between them. This CDR3 comprises 12 residues. CDR3 sequence (DNA): TGTGCCAGTAGTAGGGGGGGTCCTGAAGCTTTCTTT. The encoded protein is CASSRGGPEAFF.

V is TRBV10-2 and J is TRBJ1-1; no firm D call. Germline values: CDR1 WSHSY, CDR2 SAAADI. Between the trimmed V and J ends, which lost 2 bases and 5 bases, there was a span of 18 bases. The CDR3 extends over 16 amino acids. CDR3 in DNA: TGCGCCAGCAGTGAGCCGACGGGCCGGGTGAGAACTGAAGCTTTCTTT. Residues: CASSEPTGRVRTEAFF.

Turning to this clone: Other DNA sequences in this sample translate to the same CDR3. This chain links TRBV9 with TRBJ2-5; weak D call: TRBD2 (6 bases). Between the trimmed V and J ends, which lost 2 bases and 3 bases, there was a span of 8 bases. Germline assignment: CDR1 SGDLS and CDR2 YYNGEE. This CDR3 region has 13 residues. The DNA of the CDR3 is TGTGCCAGCAGCGTCGGCGGGGAAGAGACCCAGTACTTC. Protein product: CASSVGGEETQYF.

This clone has just one count. V is TRBV29-1 and J is TRBJ1-4, with D perhaps TRBD1 (6 bases). The germline V gene has CDR1 SQVTM and CDR2 ANQGSEA. The CDR3 sequence is 15 residues long. V gave up 6 bases and J gave up 7 bases, with 21 bases separating them. CDR3 amino acids: CSVEDRSLPAEKLFF. As DNA, the CDR3 is TGCAGCGTCGAGGACAGATCCCTGCCCGCTGAAAAACTGTTTTTT.

A word on this clone: The same CDR3 can be traced to other DNA sequences in this sample. The V and J genes are TRBV6-5 and TRBJ2-6; unclear D gene. CDR1 and CDR2 (germline): MNHEY, SVGAGI. CDR3 length: 15 amino acids. With 2 bases removed from V and 0 bases from J, the gap between germline ends came to 5 bases. CDR3 residues: CASSYKGSGANVLTF. In DNA form, the CDR3 reads TGTGCCAGCAGTTACAAGGGCTCTGGGGCCAACGTCCTGACTTTC.

In the case of this clone: At the DNA level, this CDR3 is encoded by other sequences in the same sample as well. The gene calls are TRBV9 and TRBJ2-6, with D possibly matching TRBD1 (5 bases). This CDR3 contains 15 residues. Germline loops: CDR1 SGDLS, CDR2 YYNGEE. V was clipped by 2 bases and J by 0 bases, with 6 bases between them. CDR3 amino acids: CASSVQGSGANVLTF. In nucleotides, the CDR3 is TGTGCCAGCAGCGTTCAGGGCTCTGGGGCCAACGTCCTGACTTTC.

This clone was seen a handful of times. Different DNA sequences within this sample yield the same CDR3. The chain combines TRBV5-1 with TRBJ1-1; tentative D call: TRBD1 (6 bases). V shed 4 bases and J shed 1 base, with 11 bases lying between them. The CDR3 runs 14 residues. Germline V lookup: CDR1 SGHRS, CDR2 YFSETQ. The CDR3 DNA reads as TGCGCCAGCAGCCTGGGACACGAGAACACTGAAGCTTTCTTT. This codes for CASSLGHENTEAFF.

This clone was picked up a small number of times. This chain uses TRBV7-8 with TRBJ1-4; a possible D gene is TRBD1 (6 bases). There are 13 residues in the CDR3. Germline V gene lookup returns CDR1 SGHVS and CDR2 FQNEAQ. The V end lost 3 bases, the J end lost 10 bases, and 12 bases lay between the germline ends. The DNA of the CDR3 is TGTGCCAGCAGCTTGCGGACAGATGGAAAACTGTTTTTT. Amino acid sequence: CASSLRTDGKLFF.

CDR3 DNA: TGTGCCAGCAGCTTACGTGGGCCCGGGGGAACCGGGGAGCTGTTTTTT. Protein: CASSLRGPGGTGELFF. The chain has TRBV7-9 and TRBJ2-2; TRBD2 is a possible D gene (6 bases). CDR1 is SEHNR and CDR2 is FQNEAQ in the germline V gene (reference sequence). There are 16 residues in the CDR3. Between the trimmed V and J ends, which lost 2 bases and 5 bases, there was a span of 15 bases.

The chain carries TRBV5-1 and TRBJ1-4, with TRBD1 as a possible D gene (5 bases). V dropped 3 bases and J dropped 5 bases, with 14 bases sitting between them. The CDR3 is 15 amino acids. The germline CDR1 and CDR2 sequences are SGHRS and YFSETQ. In nucleotides, the CDR3 is TGCGCCAGCAGCTCTACCGGGACTTGGAATGAAAAACTGTTTTTT. Residues: CASSSTGTWNEKLFF.

To note about this clone: The same CDR3 is also encoded by other DNA sequences in this sample. This chain uses TRBV11-2 with TRBJ1-5; D is unresolved. V lost 1 base and J 4 bases, leaving 5 bases between the germline ends. The CDR3 contains 13 residues. Germline V gives CDR1 SGHAT, CDR2 FQNNGV. CDR3 residues: CASSLGLNQPQHF. The CDR3 nucleotides read TGTGCCAGCAGCTTAGGCCTAAATCAGCCCCAGCATTTT.

This sequence joins TRBV10-3 and TRBJ2-3; 7 positions match TRBD2. CDR1 is ENHRY and CDR2 is SYGVKD in the germline V gene. This CDR3 region has 16 residues. Unmatched junction bases numbered 13, after V lost 4 bases and J lost 6 bases. Here the CDR3 reads CAISAAAGVMVDTQYF. The CDR3 DNA follows: TGTGCCATCAGTGCCGCCGCGGGGGTGATGGTGGATACGCAGTATTTT.

Note on this clone: The sample holds other DNA sequences that translate to the same CDR3. The rearrangement uses TRBV6-5 and TRBJ2-2; 7 positions agree with TRBD1. Germline assignment: CDR1 MNHEY and CDR2 SVGAGI. The length of the CDR3 is 14 residues. V lost 7 bases and J lost 2; bases outside the gene matches: 4. The CDR3 DNA reads TGTGCCAGCACCCGACAGGGTAACACCGGGGAGCTGTTTTTT. Amino acid sequence: CASTRQGNTGELFF.

This chain's CDR3 is CSVEVFGTEGTGELFF. CDR3 sequence (DNA): TGCAGCGTTGAAGTCTTCGGGACGGAGGGAACCGGGGAGCTGTTTTTT. The J gene is TRBJ2-2, the V gene TRBV29-1; the D gene is possibly TRBD2 (6 bases). Trimming left V 1 base short and J 5 bases short, with 17 bases between. Germline lookup yields CDR1 SQVTM and CDR2 ANQGSEA. The CDR3 has 16 residues.

The chain recombines TRBV5-4 with TRBJ2-6; 8 nucleotides match TRBD1. CDR3 length: 15 residues. The J segment lost 0 bases and the V segment lost 4 bases, leaving 0 bases of the junction unmatched. Germline V gene data show CDR1 as SGHNT and CDR2 as YYREEE (reference sequence). The CDR3 reads CASSTGGSGANVLTF. The CDR3 DNA follows: TGTGCCAGCAGCACAGGGGGCTCTGGGGCCAACGTCCTGACTTTC.

The rearrangement links TRBV4-1 to TRBJ1-2, with D perhaps matching TRBD1 (5 bases). The V end was cut by 4 bases, the J end by 8 bases, with 17 bases between. Looked up from germline, CDR1 is MGHRA and CDR2 is YSYEKL. The CDR3 totals 14 residues. The CDR3 sequence: CASSRLAAGPGYTF. In nucleotides, the CDR3 is TGCGCCAGCAGCCGCCTCGCGGCGGGGCCCGGCTACACCTTC.

This rearrangement joins TRBV2 to TRBJ2-7; possibly TRBD1 for D (6 bases). V was trimmed by 8 bases and J by 1 base, leaving 6 bases between them. The CDR3 sequence is 11 residues long. Germline assignment: CDR1 SNHLY and CDR2 FYNNEI. Written as DNA, the CDR3 is TGTGCCAGCGGACAGTCCTACGAGCAGTACTTC. It yields the protein CASGQSYEQYF.

The rearrangement links TRBV5-5 to TRBJ2-4; no firm D call. Trimming pared 0 bases from V and 5 bases from J, leaving 9 bases between. CDR1 and CDR2 from the germline V gene are SGHKS and YYEKEE (reference sequence). The CDR3 is 14 amino acids. This chain's CDR3 is CASSLGPLENIQYF. The CDR3 DNA follows: TGTGCCAGCAGCTTGGGACCTCTAGAAAACATTCAGTACTTC.

V and J are TRBV11-2 and TRBJ2-7; TRBD1 aligns across 10 bases. The CDR3 is 15 amino acids. Germline V gene lookup returns CDR1 SGHAT and CDR2 FQNNGV. After removal of 1 base from V and 5 bases from J, the junction contained 5 bases not matched to a gene. In DNA form, the CDR3 reads TGTGCCAGCAGCTTAGTAGGGACAGGGGCGGACGAGCAGTACTTC. Encoded protein: CASSLVGTGADEQYF.

The rearrangement uses TRBV7-2 and TRBJ2-3; tentative D call: TRBD2 (5 bases). Germline CDR1 SGHTA, CDR2 FQGNSA. Trimming left V 2 bases short and J 4 bases short, with 19 bases between. CDR3 length equals 17 residues. The CDR3 protein is CASSLNRVGAGADTQYF. The CDR3 coding sequence is TGTGCCAGCAGCTTAAATCGTGTGGGAGCTGGTGCAGATACGCAGTATTTT.

V and J are TRBV12-1 and TRBJ2-3; no check of the table's D call, TRBD1, against the DNA was made. TRBV12-1 is tagged as a pseudogene. CDR3 size: 15 residues. The CDR3 DNA is TGTGCCAGCAGCTTTGACAGGGTTCTTTGTTATACGCAGTATTTT. This translates into CASSFDRVLCYTQYF.

The chain combines TRBV5-1 with TRBJ1-1; D is ambiguous. The V end lost 4 bases, the J end lost 6 bases, and 13 bases lay between the germline ends. The CDR3 totals 13 residues. From germline, CDR1 is SGHRS and CDR2 YFSETQ. This CDR3 reads CASSNPSSAEAFF. The CDR3, as DNA: TGCGCCAGCAGCAATCCCTCTTCAGCTGAAGCTTTCTTT.